A single sample gave rise to the 21 T cell receptor beta chains below, sequenced in a study of spatial heterogeneity in lung cancer. A single record per CDR3 protein comes from TCRdb applying MiXCR to the 5' RACE reads. The table has around 63,000 distinct CDR3 sequences, around 6% seen once; the top ten hold roughly 14%. Specified time point: sample taken at primary tumor resection. Source: PBMCs, taken at surgery. The receptors were gathered from a female donor with early-stage non-small cell lung cancer.

This clonotype has more than one count but fewer than ten. The chain is built from TRBV29-1 and TRBJ2-7, with no clear D. CDR1 and CDR2 (germline): SQVTM, ANQGSEA. With 7 bases removed from V and 2 bases from J, the gap between germline ends came to 12 bases. The length of the CDR3 is 12 residues. The CDR3 region is CSAAGRTYEQYF. The CDR3 nucleotides read TGCAGCGCCGCAGGCAGAACCTACGAGCAGTACTTC.

This clonotype came up a few times. The chain carries TRBV20-1 and TRBJ2-7, with no clear D. The CDR3 length is 13 residues. The V end lost 4 bases, the J end lost 1 base, and 11 bases lay between the germline ends. Germline CDR1 is DFQATT and CDR2 is SNEGSKA (reference sequence). In DNA form, the CDR3 reads TGCAGTGCTAAGAACCCGGCTTCCTACGAGCAGTACTTC. Translation: CSAKNPASYEQYF.

This clonotype was detected many times. The rearrangement links TRBV7-7 to TRBJ2-3; D is possibly TRBD1 (6 bases). This CDR3 has 14 residues. V lost 5 bases and J 4 bases, leaving 13 bases between the germline ends. Germline CDR1 reads SSHAT; CDR2 reads FNYEAQ (reference sequence). This CDR3 reads CASSATGFADTQYF. CDR3 sequence (DNA): TGTGCCAGCAGCGCCACAGGGTTCGCAGATACGCAGTATTTT.

Ten or more counts support this clonotype. This rearrangement joins TRBV11-3 to TRBJ1-4; weak D call: TRBD1 (5 bases). V was clipped by 1 base and J by 5 bases, with 20 bases between them. Looked up from germline, CDR1 is SGHNT and CDR2 is YENEEA. The CDR3 extends over 18 amino acids. The CDR3 sequence is CASSLVYPVGAPNEKLFF. DNA for the CDR3: TGTGCCAGCAGCTTAGTGTACCCCGTTGGGGCTCCAAATGAAAAACTGTTTTTT.

This clonotype has ten or more counts. The chain combines TRBV5-6 with TRBJ1-1; TRBD1 might be the D (6 bases). Trimming removed 1 base from V and 4 bases from J, with 11 bases in between. The CDR3 contains 14 residues. The germline CDR1 and CDR2 sequences are SGHDT and YYEEEE. CDR3 region: CASSLTGFPTEAFF. The CDR3 DNA is TGTGCCAGCAGCTTGACAGGGTTCCCCACTGAAGCTTTCTTT.

This clonotype was detected ten times or more. CDR3 loop: CASSESPGANVLTF. CDR3 nucleotide sequence: TGTGCCAGCAGTGAATCTCCTGGGGCCAACGTCCTGACTTTC. This chain joins TRBV6-1 and TRBJ2-6, with no clear D. V lost 2 bases, J lost 2 bases, and 4 bases lay in between. This CDR3 has 14 amino acids. The germline V gene encodes CDR1 MNHNS and CDR2 SASEGT.

There are many counts of this clonotype. The rearrangement uses TRBV7-9 and TRBJ1-3; no reliable D call. Trimming cost V 5 bases and J 7 bases, with 12 bases left between them. CDR1 and CDR2 from the germline V gene are SEHNR and FQNEAQ (reference sequence). The CDR3 is 13 residues long. The CDR3 DNA follows: TGTGCCAGCAGCCCAATCCCGGGGAACACCATATATTTT. Protein product: CASSPIPGNTIYF.

The table lists this clonotype with many counts. The V and J genes are TRBV7-3 and TRBJ2-2; D perhaps matches TRBD1 (5 bases). Germline V gene data show CDR1 as SGHTA and CDR2 as FQGTGA. V lost 2 bases and J 2 bases, leaving 24 bases between the germline ends. The CDR3 is made up of 20 amino acids. CDR3 bases: TGTGCCAGCAGCTTAGTTAGGGGTGTCCTTAACGCCAACAACACCGGGGAGCTGTTTTTT. This sequence encodes CASSLVRGVLNANNTGELFF.

This clonotype was recorded many times. The J gene is TRBJ1-5, the V gene TRBV9, with D hard to call. The germline V gene encodes CDR1 SGDLS and CDR2 YYNGEE. There are 13 residues in the CDR3. Trimming took 3 bases from V and 2 from J, leaving 6 bases between them. The CDR3 bases are TGTGCCAGCAGCGATACAGGCAATCAGCCCCAGCATTTT. It encodes CASSDTGNQPQHF.

This clonotype has ten or more counts. V and J are TRBV7-9 and TRBJ1-1; 10 bases agree with TRBD1. The CDR3 length is 17 residues. Unmatched junction bases numbered 12, after V lost 5 bases and J lost 3 bases. Germline CDR1 reads SEHNR; CDR2 reads FQNEAQ (reference sequence). The CDR3 sequence is CASSPRQGAGWDTEAFF. CDR3 coding DNA: TGTGCCAGCAGCCCCAGACAGGGGGCAGGGTGGGACACTGAAGCTTTCTTT.

This chain links TRBV7-6 with TRBJ1-3; the D is unclear. CDR3 length equals 13 residues. The germline gives CDR1 SGHVS, CDR2 FNYEAQ. Trimming cost V 0 bases and J 2 bases, with 2 bases left between them. CDR3 nucleotides: TGTGCCAGCAGCTTAGCAACTGGAAACACCATATATTTT. This encodes CASSLATGNTIYF.

At least ten counts were recorded for this clonotype. This chain connects TRBV12-3 or TRBV12-4 to TRBJ2-3, with D possibly matching TRBD2 (6 bases). The V end was cut by 0 bases, the J end by 9 bases, with 10 bases between. The CDR3 is made up of 13 amino acids. Here the CDR3 DNA reads TGTGCCAGCAGTTTAGCAGGTGGGGGGACGCAGTATTTT. Amino acids: CASSLAGGGTQYF.

This clonotype was recorded many times. CDR3 in amino acids: CASSRNRGPGTGELFF. For the CDR3, the DNA is TGTGCCAGCAGCCGAAACAGGGGGCCCGGCACCGGGGAGCTGTTTTTT. The rearrangement links TRBV3-1 to TRBJ2-2; 9 positions match TRBD1. The trim removed 4 bases at V and 4 bases at J, leaving 7 bases unmatched. Germline lookup yields CDR1 LGHDT and CDR2 YNNKEL (reference sequence). The CDR3 extends over 16 amino acids.

The chain joins TRBV5-4 to TRBJ2-7; 7 bases match TRBD2. CDR3 length: 13 residues. Germline V gene lookup returns CDR1 SGHNT and CDR2 YYREEE (reference sequence). With 4 bases clipped from V and 3 bases from J, the junction kept 4 bases outside the gene matches. In DNA, the CDR3 is TGTGCCAGCAGCCCAAGGACTAGCTACGAGCAGTACTTC. It codes for CASSPRTSYEQYF.

V gene TRBV11-3 combines with J gene TRBJ1-1; a possible D gene is TRBD1 (5 bases). The ends were cut back, 9 bases at V and 3 bases at J, with 17 bases in the middle. The CDR3 has 14 amino acids. Germline V gene sequence: CDR1 SGHNT, CDR2 YENEEA. The CDR3 nucleotides read TGTGCCAGTAGGGCTCCCACAGGTTACACTGAAGCTTTCTTT. Protein product: CASRAPTGYTEAFF.

Ten or more counts support this clonotype. V and J are TRBV7-9 and TRBJ2-1; D remains unclear. There are 14 residues in the CDR3. V was clipped by 7 bases and J by 10 bases, with 20 bases between them. CDR1 SEHNR and CDR2 FQNEAQ come from the germline V gene (reference sequence). The CDR3 coding sequence is TGTGCCAGCAAGCTAAACGGCGGTATGGAGGAGCAGTTCTTC. It is translated as CASKLNGGMEEQFF.

There are many counts of this clonotype. V gene TRBV6-2 or TRBV6-3 combines with J gene TRBJ1-4; D unclear. There are 14 residues in the CDR3. Looked up from germline, CDR1 is MNHEY and CDR2 is SVGEGT. Trimming took 6 bases from V and 0 from J, leaving 8 bases between them. The CDR3 DNA sequence: TGTGCCAGCAGCGACGGGACAACTAATGAAAAACTGTTTTTT. Translation: CASSDGTTNEKLFF.

CDR3 region: CASRGGDSDTQYF. The CDR3 bases are TGTGCCAGCAGGGGAGGGGATTCAGATACGCAGTATTTT. V usage is TRBV3-1 and J usage is TRBJ2-3, with 7 bases aligning to TRBD2. Unmatched junction bases numbered 4, after V lost 6 bases and J lost 4 bases. The CDR3 sequence is 13 residues long. Looked up from germline, CDR1 is LGHDT and CDR2 is YNNKEL (reference sequence).

This clonotype was counted between two and nine times. The chain uses TRBV5-4 and TRBJ2-1; maybe TRBD1 (5 bases). From germline, CDR1 is SGHNT and CDR2 YYREEE (reference sequence). The V gene lost 0 bases and the J gene lost 10 bases, with 17 bases spanning the gap. CDR3 length: 15 amino acids. Written as DNA, the CDR3 is TGTGCCAGCAGCTTGGTCGGACACCAAAGTCGGGAGCAGTTCTTC. Protein sequence: CASSLVGHQSREQFF.

V and J are TRBV19 and TRBJ1-2; possible D gene TRBD1, 6 bases. Germline CDR1 is LNHDA and CDR2 is SQIVND (reference sequence). This CDR3 has 14 amino acids. Trimming cost V 4 bases and J 4 bases, with 13 bases left between them. The CDR3 loop is CASSKPGQTYGYTF. CDR3 in DNA: TGTGCCAGTAGTAAGCCCGGACAGACCTATGGCTACACCTTC.

This clonotype has only a few counts. This chain links TRBV2 with TRBJ1-5, with 8 bases identical to TRBD1. The germline V gene has CDR1 SNHLY and CDR2 FYNNEI. The CDR3 loop spans 15 amino acids. The V segment lost 8 bases and the J segment 6 bases; nucleotides outside the gene matches: 12. In nucleotides, the CDR3 is TGTGCCAGCCGCAGGTCCAGGACAGGGCCTCAGCCCCAGCATTTT. The encoded protein is CASRRSRTGPQPQHF.